A single TCR beta chain is shown here with its context. The sample belongs to a study of blood T cell repertoires in COVID-19. Study summary: Donors in Cohort 3 who had recovered were those with two negative PCRs, healthcare professional clearance, or resolution of their symptoms. Material from acute and convalescent COVID-19 was sourced from the United States, Italy and Spain.

V dropped 4 bases and J dropped 9; count of bases not matched to a gene: 11. Germline V lookup: CDR1 SGHRS, CDR2 YFSETQ. This CDR3 has 16 amino acids. Under the authors' procedure: Scientists estimated how many nucleated cells there were by amplifying reference gene primers. Libraries were prepared by immunoSEQ multiplex PCR; TCRdb keeps only in-frame clonotypes and omits some of them. Clone size and the V and J calls come from that table; the DNA yielded D and trimming. Counted here are a few hundred thousand clones, approximately 87% occurring once; the ten biggest clones make up more than 1.5%. Clinical histories supplied by participants themselves formed the basis of cohort assignment.

The chain uses TRBV5-1 and TRBJ2-1, with 12 bases identical to TRBD1. The sequenced sample consisted of PBMCs or T cells enriched from blood (not recorded which). This clonotype was sampled from a man aged 35 to 55 in a cohort exposed to, infected with or recovered from COVID-19 (not recorded which). This chain's CDR3 is CASSQQGQGAIREQFF. DNA for the CDR3: TGCGCCAGCAGCCAACAGGGACAGGGGGCGATCCGTGAGCAGTTCTTC.